The clone carrying this T cell receptor (beta chain) was seen more than once but under ten times. Antigen: not known. Sequencing targeted expressed TCRB transcripts, as all isolated RNA had been reverse transcribed. The data were produced by immunoSEQ multiplex PCR, yet TCRdb's version contains in-frame clones alone and is incomplete. The table lists 350,000 to 400,000 clones, around 13% of them singletons. Germline loops: CDR1 SGHTA, CDR2 FQGNSA. This CDR3 is built from 14 residues. Trimming stripped 3 bases from V and 1 base from J, with 9 bases between. The data are from a study of beta chain features in type 1 diabetes. Study as a whole: Cell yields, gender and age were similar in healthy donors and patients. Study-wide points: In all four CD4+ subsets, TCRB CDR3 length was significantly, moderately reduced in type 1 diabetes. In the patient group, naive, central memory and Treg TCRB repertoires seemed more alike than in the healthy donor group.

V and J are TRBV7-2 and TRBJ2-5; a possible D gene is TRBD2 (5 bases). Sequenced sample: naive CD4+ T cells from blood. The receptor was isolated from a woman younger than 35 with type 1 diabetes. The CDR3 coding sequence is TGTGCCAGCAGCTTCGGACTTTTCCAAGAGACCCAGTACTTC. Translated: CASSFGLFQETQYF.